A single TCR beta chain is shown here with its context. After removal of 4 bases from V and 6 bases from J, the junction contained 8 bases not matched to a gene. The CDR3 loop spans 15 amino acids. The germline CDR1 and CDR2 sequences are SGHTA and FQGNSA. The TCRbeta library incorporated unique molecular identifiers. Each CDR3 protein is one row after TCRdb ran MiXCR on the PCR reads. The table records 490,000 or so distinct CDR3 sequences, approximately 13% of them present only once. These data belong to a study of T-cell reconstitution after alpha-beta-depleted transplantation in children. This clonotype originated in a human donor who donated a stem cell graft to a child with combined immunodeficiency. The sequencing used PBMCs from the stem cell graft donor, collected from the stem cell graft. This sequence joins TRBV7-2 and TRBJ2-3; 9 nucleotides agree with TRBD2. The CDR3: CASSSPQREEDTQYF. The CDR3, as DNA: TGTGCCAGCAGCTCCCCACAGCGGGAGGAGGATACGCAGTATTTT.